Listed below are T cell receptor beta chains from one sample, sequenced in a study of cytomegalovirus exposure and HLA in healthy donors. Assay: immunoSEQ multiplex PCR; the TCRdb copy retains only in-frame clones and omits some. Of more than 110,000 clones listed, roughly three quarters are singletons. Sequencing used PBMCs. The receptors were sampled from a woman in her forties or fifties in good health and CMV-seronegative. Each CDR3 is given with its conserved first and last residue. D genes are given only for firm matches. Some rows mark clone size as missing; the rest say once, few, many or name a class of expanded clone.

v_call	clone_size	j_call	d_call	cdr3_aa	cdr3_nt
TRBV9	-	TRBJ1-4	TRBD1	CASSVLGGLHHEKLFF	TGTGCCAGCAGCGTCCTAGGGGGCCTTCATCATGAAAAACTGTTTTTT
TRBV7-2	-	TRBJ2-2	TRBD2	CASSSTLAGGGELFF	TGTGCCAGCAGCTCCACTCTAGCGGGGGGCGGGGAGCTGTTTTTT
TRBV7-2	-	TRBJ2-1	-	CASSLVIWPNEQFF	TGTGCCAGCAGCTTAGTGATTTGGCCCAATGAGCAGTTCTTC
TRBV9	-	TRBJ2-7	TRBD2	CASSVGLAGSYEQYF	TGTGCCAGCAGCGTGGGACTAGCGGGGTCCTACGAGCAGTACTTC
TRBV6-4	-	TRBJ1-1	TRBD1	CASSSGQFTEAFF	TGTGCCAGCAGTTCGGGACAGTTCACTGAAGCTTTCTTT
TRBV6-1	-	TRBJ2-3	-	CASSVLEPSTDTQYF	TGTGCCAGCAGTGTTCTGGAGCCTAGCACAGATACGCAGTATTTT
TRBV7-3	-	TRBJ2-3	TRBD2	CASSLIGTRSTDTQYF	TGTGCCAGCAGCTTAATTGGGACTAGGAGCACAGATACGCAGTATTTT
TRBV29-1	-	TRBJ2-7	-	CSVKGDSNYEQYF	TGCAGCGTTAAGGGGGATTCCAACTACGAGCAGTACTTC
TRBV2	-	TRBJ2-5	-	CASRYYAEETQYF	TGTGCCAGCAGATACTACGCGGAAGAGACCCAGTACTTC
TRBV27	-	TRBJ2-3	TRBD1	CASTVQGADTQYF	TGTGCCAGCACGGTGCAGGGGGCGGATACGCAGTATTTT
TRBV5-4	-	TRBJ2-7	TRBD2	CASSPSGGAPYEQYF	TGTGCCAGCAGCCCTAGCGGGGGGGCTCCCTACGAGCAGTACTTC
TRBV10-3	-	TRBJ2-2	-	CAIRQTGELFF	TGTGCCATCCGACAGACCGGGGAGCTGTTTTTT
TRBV5-4	-	TRBJ2-1	-	CASSLAGVQPSSYNEQFF	TGTGCCAGCAGCTTGGCCGGGGTTCAGCCAAGCTCCTACAATGAGCAGTTCTTC
TRBV19	-	TRBJ2-7	TRBD2	CASSMTSGGFDGYEQYF	TGTGCCAGTAGTATGACTAGCGGTGGTTTTGACGGCTACGAGCAGTACTTC
TRBV28	-	TRBJ1-2	TRBD1	CASRSGRQGYYGYTF	TGTGCCAGCAGGAGTGGCCGACAGGGGTACTATGGCTACACCTTC
TRBV19	once	TRBJ2-1	TRBD1	CASRVSGGSEQFF	TGTGCCAGTAGAGTATCAGGGGGCTCTGAGCAGTTCTTC
TRBV28	-	TRBJ1-2	TRBD1	CASSYTGTAYGYTF	TGTGCCAGCAGCTATACCGGGACAGCTTATGGCTACACCTTC
TRBV5-1	-	TRBJ2-5	-	CASRLVPQGQETQYF	TGCGCCAGCAGGTTGGTCCCCCAGGGCCAAGAGACCCAGTACTTC
TRBV7-6	-	TRBJ1-1	-	CASTSRGGTAEAFF	TGTGCCAGCACCTCTAGGGGAGGAACCGCTGAAGCTTTCTTT
TRBV18	-	TRBJ1-1	-	CASSPPTGATEAFF	TGTGCCAGCTCGCCCCCAACAGGAGCCACTGAAGCTTTCTTT
TRBV29-1	-	TRBJ1-1	-	CSVVKKGSEAFF	TGCAGCGTTGTGAAGAAAGGGAGTGAAGCTTTCTTT
TRBV27	-	TRBJ2-7	-	CASSSGFYEQYF	TGTGCCAGCAGTTCGGGATTCTACGAGCAGTACTTC
TRBV19	-	TRBJ1-2	TRBD1	CASRTVDRYYGYTF	TGTGCCAGTAGAACTGTGGACAGGTATTATGGCTACACCTTC
TRBV5-8	once	TRBJ2-7	-	CASSLRTGSYEQYF	TGTGCCAGCAGCCTGCGGACGGGATCCTACGAGCAGTACTTC
TRBV5-1	-	TRBJ2-5	TRBD2	CASSPGTSGGPQETQYF	TGCGCCAGCAGCCCCGGGACTAGCGGGGGGCCACAAGAGACCCAGTACTTC
TRBV10-3	-	TRBJ2-3	-	CAISNKTDTQYF	TGTGCCATCTCAAACAAGACAGATACGCAGTATTTT
TRBV4-2	-	TRBJ2-7	-	CASSRGVYGGPPYEQYF	TGTGCCAGCAGCCGAGGTGTCTACGGGGGGCCCCCCTACGAGCAGTACTTC
TRBV6-5	-	TRBJ1-1	-	CASRGHGETEAFF	TGTGCCAGCAGGGGACACGGGGAAACTGAAGCTTTCTTT
TRBV7-2	-	TRBJ1-1	-	CASSFARGGTEAFF	TGTGCCAGCAGCTTCGCACGGGGTGGCACTGAAGCTTTCTTT
TRBV28	once	TRBJ1-1	TRBD1	CASSLPGTALEAFF	TGTGCCAGCAGTTTACCCGGGACAGCTCTTGAAGCTTTCTTT
TRBV5-1	-	TRBJ1-5	-	CASSLEGLGNQPQHF	TGCGCCAGCAGCTTGGAGGGACTTGGGAATCAGCCCCAGCATTTT
TRBV6-1	few	TRBJ1-5	TRBD1	CASSQDRAIDQPQHF	TGTGCCAGCAGTCAGGACAGGGCCATAGATCAGCCCCAGCATTTT
TRBV5-6	-	TRBJ1-2	TRBD1	CASSAGTDYGYTF	TGTGCCAGCAGTGCCGGGACAGACTATGGCTACACCTTC
TRBV27	few	TRBJ2-5	-	CASSPGGLETQYF	TGTGCCAGCAGTCCCGGGGGGCTAGAGACCCAGTACTTC
TRBV4-1	-	TRBJ2-7	TRBD1	CASSQRDSPDPYEQYF	TGCGCCAGCAGCCAGAGGGACAGTCCCGATCCATACGAGCAGTACTTC
TRBV2	-	TRBJ1-1	-	CATRQNAEAFF	TGTGCCACCCGACAGAATGCTGAAGCTTTCTTT
TRBV14	-	TRBJ2-7	TRBD1	CASSRGTGPTYEQYF	TGTGCCAGCAGCCGCGGGACAGGGCCCACCTACGAGCAGTACTTC
TRBV6-5	-	TRBJ1-1	-	CASSSHARGAGAFF	TGTGCCAGCAGCTCCCATGCTAGGGGTGCAGGAGCTTTCTTT
TRBV9	-	TRBJ1-6	TRBD1	CASSVDRVGGNSPLHF	TGTGCCAGCAGCGTCGACAGGGTGGGGGGTAATTCACCCCTCCACTTT
TRBV7-7	few	TRBJ2-1	TRBD2	CASSSDRGGEQFF	TGTGCTAGCAGCTCAGACCGGGGGGGTGAGCAGTTCTTC
TRBV20-1	-	TRBJ2-3	TRBD2	CSARGGGTQYF	TGCAGTGCACGGGGGGGCGGGACGCAGTATTTT
TRBV18	-	TRBJ2-7	-	CASSQTLRDTSYEQYF	TGTGCCAGCTCACAAACACTCCGGGACACCTCCTACGAGCAGTACTTC
TRBV2	-	TRBJ2-7	-	CASSLSYEQYF	TGTGCCAGCAGTCTTTCCTACGAGCAGTACTTC
TRBV5-6	once	TRBJ2-5	-	CASSLWGRETQYF	TGTGCCAGCAGCTTGTGGGGGAGGGAGACCCAGTACTTC
TRBV6-5	-	TRBJ1-2	-	CASSQTGNYGYTF	TGTGCCAGCAGTCAGACTGGAAACTATGGCTACACCTTC
TRBV10-3	-	TRBJ1-2	-	CAISVDRTLNYGYTF	TGTGCCATCAGTGTAGACAGAACGCTTAACTATGGCTACACCTTC
TRBV5-6	-	TRBJ1-5	TRBD1	CASSFQSTGHQPQHF	TGTGCCAGCAGCTTCCAATCGACAGGGCATCAGCCCCAGCATTTT
TRBV7-9	-	TRBJ1-3	-	CASRAGPSGNTIYF	TGTGCCAGCAGAGCGGGACCGAGTGGAAACACCATATATTTT
TRBV10-3	-	TRBJ2-1	TRBD2	CAISEPTVQTGGNEQFF	TGTGCCATCAGTGAGCCCACAGTACAGACGGGAGGCAATGAGCAGTTCTTC
TRBV9	-	TRBJ2-7	-	CASSVSGLSYEQYF	TGTGCCAGCAGCGTTTCTGGCCTTTCCTACGAGCAGTACTTC
TRBV19	-	TRBJ1-1	TRBD1	CASSRKPTGRYGNTEAFF	TGTGCCAGTAGTAGAAAACCGACAGGGCGCTATGGAAACACTGAAGCTTTCTTT
TRBV11-2	once	TRBJ2-1	-	CASINRDSYNEQFF	TGTGCCAGCATCAACCGGGATAGCTACAATGAGCAGTTCTTC
TRBV2	-	TRBJ2-7	TRBD1	CASSPGQGVWEQYF	TGTGCCAGCAGCCCGGGACAGGGGGTTTGGGAGCAGTACTTC
TRBV28	once	TRBJ1-4	-	CASSDPGPGGEKLFF	TGTGCCAGCAGTGACCCGGGACCCGGGGGTGAAAAACTGTTTTTT
TRBV29-1	-	TRBJ1-2	-	CSANFRDGGRYYGYTF	TGCAGCGCTAACTTCCGGGACGGAGGGCGTTACTATGGCTACACCTTC
TRBV7-9	-	TRBJ1-1	TRBD1	CASSLGQGNTEAFF	TGTGCCAGCAGCCTGGGACAGGGGAACACTGAAGCTTTCTTT